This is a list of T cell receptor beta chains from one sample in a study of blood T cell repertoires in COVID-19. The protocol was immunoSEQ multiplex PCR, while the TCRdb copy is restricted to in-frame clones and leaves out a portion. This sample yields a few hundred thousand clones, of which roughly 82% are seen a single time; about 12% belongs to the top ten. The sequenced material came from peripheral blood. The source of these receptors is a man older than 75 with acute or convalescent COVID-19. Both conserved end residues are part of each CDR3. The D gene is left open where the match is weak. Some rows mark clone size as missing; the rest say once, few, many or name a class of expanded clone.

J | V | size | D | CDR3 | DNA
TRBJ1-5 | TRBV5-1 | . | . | CASSFDSPGRGQPQHF | TGCGCCAGCAGCTTCGACAGCCCGGGAAGGGGGCAGCCCCAGCATTTT
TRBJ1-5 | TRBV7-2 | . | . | CASSLTGFQPQHF | TGTGCCAGCAGCTTAACGGGTTTTCAGCCCCAGCATTTT
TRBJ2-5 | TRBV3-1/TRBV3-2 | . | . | CASSPRDITWPTTQETQYF | TGTGCCAGCAGCCCTCGGGACATTACATGGCCTACAACGCAAGAGACCCAGTACTTC
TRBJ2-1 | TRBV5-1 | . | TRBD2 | CASSPGLAGGANNEQFF | TGCGCCAGCAGCCCTGGACTAGCGGGGGGGGCGAACAATGAGCAGTTCTTC
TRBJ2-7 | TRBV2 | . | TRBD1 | CASSPDRAYEQYF | TGTGCCAGCAGTCCGGACAGGGCCTACGAGCAGTACTTC
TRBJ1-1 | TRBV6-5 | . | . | CASQAPDTEAFF | TGTGCCAGCCAAGCCCCTGACACTGAAGCTTTCTTT
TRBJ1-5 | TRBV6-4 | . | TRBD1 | CASSQTGWGNQPQHF | TGTGCCAGCAGTCAGACAGGGTGGGGCAATCAGCCCCAGCATTTT
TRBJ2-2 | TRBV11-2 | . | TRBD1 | CASSKTGTGENTGELFF | TGTGCCAGCAGCAAGACCGGGACAGGGGAAAACACCGGGGAGCTGTTTTTT
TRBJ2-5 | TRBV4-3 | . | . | CASSLSRGSESTQYF | TGCGCCAGCAGCCTCTCCCGGGGTTCCGAATCGACCCAGTACTTC
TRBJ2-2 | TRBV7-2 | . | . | CASSLDSNTGELFF | TGTGCCAGCAGCTTAGATAGCAACACCGGGGAGCTGTTTTTT
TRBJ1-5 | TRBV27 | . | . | CASSPGQSNQPQHF | TGTGCCAGCAGTCCAGGACAGAGCAATCAGCCCCAGCATTTT
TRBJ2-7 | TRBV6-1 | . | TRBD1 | CASSDGTGFSYEQYF | TGTGCCAGCAGTGACGGGACAGGGTTCTCCTACGAGCAGTACTTC
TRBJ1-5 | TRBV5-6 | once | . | CASSLSFTGVNQPQHF | TGTGCCAGCAGCTTGTCATTCACCGGGGTGAATCAGCCCCAGCATTTT
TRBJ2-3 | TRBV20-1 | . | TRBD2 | CSASSGRVSDTQYF | TGCAGTGCAAGTAGCGGGAGGGTCTCAGATACGCAGTATTTT
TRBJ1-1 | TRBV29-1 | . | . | CSGGQLNTEAFF | TGCAGCGGTGGACAGTTGAACACTGAAGCTTTCTTT
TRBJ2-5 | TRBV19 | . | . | CASSIHPGETQYF | TGTGCCAGTAGTATCCACCCGGGAGAGACCCAGTACTTC
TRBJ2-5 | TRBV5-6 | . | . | CASSKEETQYF | TGTGCCAGCAGCAAGGAGGAGACCCAGTACTTC
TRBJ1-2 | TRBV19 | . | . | CASSILGRNYGYTF | TGTGCCAGTAGTATTCTGGGCCGCAACTATGGCTACACCTTC
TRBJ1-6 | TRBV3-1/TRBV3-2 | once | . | CASSHSSYNSPLHF | TGTGCCAGCAGCCACAGCTCCTATAATTCACCCCTCCACTTT
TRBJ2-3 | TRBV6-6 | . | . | CASSFRGVDTQYF | TGTGCCAGCAGTTTCAGGGGTGTTGATACGCAGTATTTT
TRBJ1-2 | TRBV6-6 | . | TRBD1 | CASSRRGQGARIYGYTF | TGTGCCAGCAGTCGCAGGGGGCAGGGGGCGAGGATCTATGGCTACACCTTC
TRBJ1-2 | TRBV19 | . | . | CASSQARGANYGYTF | TGTGCCAGTAGTCAGGCGCGGGGGGCGAACTATGGCTACACCTTC
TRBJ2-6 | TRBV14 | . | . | CASSQTGGANVLTF | TGTGCCAGCAGCCAGACTGGAGGGGCCAACGTCCTGACTTTC
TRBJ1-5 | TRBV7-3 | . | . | CASSPDRNQPQHF | TGTGCCAGCAGCCCCGACAGGAATCAGCCCCAGCATTTT
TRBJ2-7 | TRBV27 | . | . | CASSPVLAGTIYEQYF | TGTGCCAGCAGTCCCGTCTTGGCGGGAACGATCTACGAGCAGTACTTC
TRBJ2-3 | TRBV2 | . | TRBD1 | CASTSGGDTDTQYF | TGTGCCAGCACCTCAGGGGGCGACACAGATACGCAGTATTTT
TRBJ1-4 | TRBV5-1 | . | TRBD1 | CASSPGTVNEKLFF | TGCGCCAGCAGCCCCGGGACAGTTAATGAAAAACTGTTTTTT
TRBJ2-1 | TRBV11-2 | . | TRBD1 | CASSLNGIRDRGYEQFF | TGTGCCAGCAGCTTAAATGGGATTCGGGACAGGGGCTATGAGCAGTTCTTC
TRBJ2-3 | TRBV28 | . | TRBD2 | CASSATSASSTDTQYF | TGTGCCAGCAGTGCTACTAGCGCATCTAGCACAGATACGCAGTATTTT
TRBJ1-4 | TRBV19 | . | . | CASSIDRAPTNEKLFF | TGTGCCAGTAGTATAGATCGAGCCCCAACTAATGAAAAACTGTTTTTT
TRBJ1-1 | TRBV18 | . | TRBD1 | CASSTGVRTEAFF | TGTGCCAGCTCGACAGGGGTTAGGACTGAAGCTTTCTTT